The next 29 T cell receptor beta chains were all read from a single sample in a study of early T cells in non-severe SARS-CoV-2 infection (dated by TCRdb to the early 2020s). The receptor library was made with 5' RACE. The sequencing machine was a NextSeq 500. TCRdb trimmed the raw reads at Q25, called clones with MiXCR and kept productive beta chains. Entries that share a CDR3 protein sequence are merged under the most common genes and DNA. Here the sample has about 45,000 distinct CDR3 sequences; approximately 10% occur a single time. The ten largest clones capture roughly 22% of the sample. Material for sequencing was whole blood. These receptors were taken from an adult who was a healthcare worker with PCR-confirmed SARS-CoV-2 infection or an uninfected control (not recorded which).

This clonotype was picked up many times. The genes are TRBV19 and TRBJ1-2; D gene ambiguous. This CDR3 is built from 13 residues. Trimming left V 10 bases short and J 4 bases short, with 16 bases between. In germline, CDR1 is LNHDA, CDR2 SQIVND (reference sequence). Here the CDR3 reads CATSLGVGYGYTF. The DNA of the CDR3 is TGTGCCACCTCGCTTGGGGTAGGCTATGGCTACACCTTC. Full variable domain (missing parts from reference TRBV19 and TRBJ1-2): DGGITQSPKYLFRKEGQNVTLSCEQNLNHDAMYWYRQDPGQGLRLIYYSQIVNDFQKGDIAEGYSVSREKKESFPLTVTSAQKNPTAFYLCATSLGVGYGYTFGSGTRLTVV.

This clonotype was seen more than once but under ten times. The chain links TRBV4-3 to TRBJ1-4; D is possibly TRBD1 (6 bases). The CDR3 is made up of 15 amino acids. CDR1 LGHNA and CDR2 YSLEER come from the germline V gene. The ends were cut back, 0 bases at V and 10 bases at J, with 15 bases in the middle. CDR3 sequence (DNA): TGCGCCAGCAGCCAAGATCGGACAGTGGGAGGAAAACTGTTTTTT. This gives the protein CASSQDRTVGGKLFF.

This clonotype has a count of ten or more. The CDR3 sequence: CASRLTGATTDTQYF. The CDR3 coding sequence is TGTGCCAGCAGACTGACAGGGGCCACCACAGATACGCAGTATTTT. The chain recombines TRBV7-8 with TRBJ2-3, with 8 bases aligning to TRBD1. The CDR3 extends over 15 amino acids. V lost 6 bases, J lost 2 bases, and 7 bases stayed unmatched. CDR1 SGHVS and CDR2 FQNEAQ come from the germline V gene. Together with reference TRBV7-8 and TRBJ2-3, the CDR3 gives the full variable domain: GAGVSQSPRYKVAKRGQDVALRCDPISGHVSLFWYQQALGQGPEFLTYFQNEAQLDKSGLPSDRFFAERPEGSVSTLKIQRTQQEDSAVYLCASRLTGATTDTQYFGPGTRLTVL.

This clonotype was found a few times. The chain uses TRBV6-6 and TRBJ2-5, with 7 bases identical to TRBD1. V trimming: 7 bases; J trimming: 5 bases; junction bases outside the gene matches: 13. The CDR3 extends over 15 amino acids. Germline lookup yields CDR1 MNHNY and CDR2 SVGAGI (reference sequence). Written as DNA, the CDR3 is TGTGCCAGCAAAGGGGACAGTCTCCTAGGGGAGACCCAGTACTTC. Encoded protein: CASKGDSLLGETQYF.

This clonotype was picked up many times. J is TRBJ1-3 and V is TRBV7-2; D is undetermined. Germline CDR1 reads SGHTA; CDR2 reads FQGNSA. CDR3 length: 19 residues. Trimming pared 5 bases from V and 3 bases from J, leaving 26 bases between. The CDR3 DNA reads as TGTGCCAGCAGCCTAAACGGGGTTCTTACGTCACACGGTGGAAACACCATATATTTT. This sequence encodes CASSLNGVLTSHGGNTIYF.

This clonotype occurred many times. The rearrangement joins TRBV29-1 to TRBJ2-1; no reliable D call. V gave up 3 bases and J gave up 3 bases, with 0 bases separating them. The germline V gene encodes CDR1 SQVTM and CDR2 ANQGSEA. This CDR3 contains 10 residues. CDR3: CSVDYNEQFF. The CDR3 nucleotides read TGCAGCGTTGACTACAATGAGCAGTTCTTC.

The chain uses TRBV5-6 and TRBJ2-7; maybe TRBD1 (8 bases). The CDR3 sequence is 16 residues long. The V end lost 4 bases, the J end lost 2 bases, and 19 bases lay between the germline ends. Per the germline V gene, CDR1 is SGHDT and CDR2 is YYEEEE. CDR3 sequence: CASSGGDRNSPYEQYF. CDR3 bases: TGTGCCAGCAGCGGGGGGGACAGGAATTCGCCCTACGAGCAGTACTTC. The whole variable domain, filled in from reference TRBV5-6 and TRBJ2-7, reads DAGVTQSPTHLIKTRGQQVTLRCSPKSGHDTVSWYQQALGQGPQFIFQYYEEEERQRGNFPDRFSGHQFPNYSSELNVNALLLGDSALYLCASSGGDRNSPYEQYFGPGTRLTVT.

This chain joins TRBV6-2 or TRBV6-3 and TRBJ2-2, with TRBD1 matching over 10 bases. This CDR3 spans 16 amino acids. V dropped 7 bases and J dropped 3; count of bases not matched to a gene: 8. CDR1 and CDR2 from the germline V gene are MNHEY and SVGEGT. The CDR3 loop reads CASTSAGTGDTGELFF. CDR3 nucleotide sequence: TGTGCCAGCACCTCCGCCGGGACAGGGGACACCGGGGAGCTGTTTTTT.

This clonotype was recorded at least ten times. The chain couples TRBV10-3 to TRBJ1-5; the D is unclear. Trimming stripped 2 bases from V and 5 bases from J, with 7 bases between. This CDR3 is built from 13 residues. Germline V lookup: CDR1 ENHRY, CDR2 SYGVKD. The CDR3 nucleotides read TGTGCCATCAGTGAGGTCGGGGATCAGCCCCAGCATTTT. It is translated as CAISEVGDQPQHF.

The chain joins TRBV4-1 to TRBJ2-3; 8 nucleotides match TRBD2. The CDR3 has 14 amino acids. J lost 6 bases, V lost 0 bases, and 2 bases had no gene match. CDR1 and CDR2 from the germline V gene are MGHRA and YSYEKL. DNA of the CDR3: TGCGCCAGCAGCCAAGAAACGGGGGGGGATACGCAGTATTTT. Translating it yields CASSQETGGDTQYF.

The chain uses TRBV4-2 and TRBJ2-4; 8 bases align to TRBD1. V trimming: 1 base; J trimming: 5 bases; junction bases outside the gene matches: 4. The germline CDR1 and CDR2 sequences are LGHNA and YNFKEQ. CDR3 length: 15 residues. The CDR3 DNA reads TGTGCCAGCAGCCAAGTCTCACAGGGGGAAAACATTCAGTACTTC. It is translated as CASSQVSQGENIQYF.

There are many counts of this clonotype. The CDR3 sequence: CASSQEGSVGSYNEQFF. The CDR3 coding sequence is TGCGCCAGCAGCCAGGAAGGTAGCGTAGGCTCCTACAATGAGCAGTTCTTC. The chain has TRBV4-3 and TRBJ2-1; the D gene is possibly TRBD2 (5 bases). The CDR3 is 17 residues long. Germline assignment: CDR1 LGHNA and CDR2 YSLEER. The germline V and J ends were trimmed by 3 bases and 0 bases, with 15 bases remaining between them.

This chain joins TRBV7-3 and TRBJ2-3; no definite D call. The germline CDR1 and CDR2 sequences are SGHTA and FQGTGA. Trimming shortened V by 1 base and J by 3 bases, and 14 bases separated the two germline ends. The CDR3 is 16 amino acids. CDR3 sequence: CASSLMVLPTTDTQYF. CDR3 bases: TGTGCCAGCAGCTTAATGGTGCTCCCGACAACAGATACGCAGTATTTT.

The chain couples TRBV7-9 to TRBJ2-5; D unresolved. This CDR3 is 12 amino acids long. V lost 5 bases, J lost 5 bases, and 9 bases lay in between. CDR1 SEHNR and CDR2 FQNEAQ come from the germline V gene (reference sequence). CDR3 region: CASSLLTETQYF. For the CDR3, the DNA is TGTGCCAGCAGCCTCCTTACGGAGACCCAGTACTTC. Supplemented by reference TRBV7-9 and TRBJ2-5, the full variable domain reads DTGVSQNPRHKITKRGQNVTFRCDPISEHNRLYWYRQTLGQGPEFLTYFQNEAQLEKSRLLSDRFSAERPKGSFSTLEIQRTEQGDSAMYLCASSLLTETQYFGPGTRLLVL.

The chain couples TRBV18 to TRBJ1-1; D gene ambiguous. Trimming left V 3 bases short and J 1 base short, with 9 bases between. CDR1 is KGHSH and CDR2 is LQKENI in the germline V gene. The CDR3 sequence is 14 residues long. CDR3 residues: CASSPTSTNTEAFF. CDR3 DNA: TGTGCCAGCTCACCCACCTCAACGAACACTGAAGCTTTCTTT. Full variable domain (rest looked up from reference TRBV18 and TRBJ1-1): NAGVMQNPRHLVRRRGQEARLRCSPMKGHSHVYWYRQLPEEGLKFMVYLQKENIIDESGMPKERFSAEFPKEGPSILRIQQVVRGDSAAYFCASSPTSTNTEAFFGQGTRLTVV.

The V gene is TRBV11-2, the J gene TRBJ2-7; TRBD2 agrees at 10 bases. V lost 7 bases, J lost 1 base, and 4 bases stayed unmatched. This CDR3 has 14 amino acids. Germline CDR1 is SGHAT and CDR2 is FQNNGV. The CDR3 spells CASTPSGSSYEQYF. The CDR3 nucleotides are TGTGCCAGCACCCCTAGCGGGAGTTCCTACGAGCAGTACTTC.

The chain is built from TRBV29-1 and TRBJ2-1; TRBD2 aligns across 7 bases. This CDR3 is built from 15 residues. Trimming cost V 4 bases and J 7 bases; bases outside gene matches: 13. Germline lookup yields CDR1 SQVTM and CDR2 ANQGSEA. The CDR3 loop is CSVVTMGRALNEQFF. The CDR3 coding sequence is TGCAGCGTTGTTACAATGGGGAGGGCCTTGAATGAGCAGTTCTTC.

With regard to this clonotype: A much larger clone lies a single base off, so this may be a read error. The chain recombines TRBV6-5 with TRBJ2-7, with D possibly being TRBD1 or TRBD2 (7 bases each). Germline CDR1 is MNHEY and CDR2 is SVGAGI. CDR3 length: 14 amino acids. Written as DNA, the CDR3 is TGTACCAGCAGTTACCGACAGGGAGGGTACGAGCAGTACTTC. The encoded protein is CTSSYRQGGYEQYF.

This clonotype was recorded a few times. V and J are TRBV4-2 and TRBJ2-4; maybe TRBD2 (7 bases). This CDR3 has 17 amino acids. From germline, CDR1 is LGHNA and CDR2 YNFKEQ. The V and J ends lost 0 bases and 7 bases respectively, with 19 bases between them. CDR3 amino acids: CASSQDWAAGASNIQYF. The CDR3 DNA sequence: TGTGCCAGCAGCCAAGATTGGGCCGCGGGGGCTTCGAACATTCAGTACTTC.

This clonotype was seen a handful of times. V and J are TRBV29-1 and TRBJ2-5, with D tentatively TRBD1 or TRBD2 (5 bases each). From germline, CDR1 is SQVTM and CDR2 ANQGSEA. Trimming removed 1 base at V and 1 base at J, with 7 bases between. The CDR3 has 13 amino acids. CDR3 protein: CSVEVGAQETQYF. DNA of the CDR3: TGCAGCGTTGAAGTCGGGGCCCAAGAGACCCAGTACTTC.

There are a few counts of this clonotype. The chain links TRBV4-2 to TRBJ2-7; D not resolved. V was cut by 4 bases and J by 12 bases, with 19 bases left in between. Germline CDR1 LGHNA, CDR2 YNFKEQ. CDR3 length: 13 residues. The CDR3 nucleotides read TGTGCCAGCAGCCCAGCTTGGCAGGAGAGTTTGTACTTC. It is translated as CASSPAWQESLYF.

The sample holds many counts of this clonotype. The chain couples TRBV24-1 to TRBJ1-5; D unresolved. CDR1 and CDR2 from the germline V gene are KGHDR and SFDVKD. CDR3 length: 13 amino acids. The germline V and J ends were trimmed by 3 bases and 2 bases, with 4 bases remaining between them. The CDR3 spells CATSDPGNQPQHF. DNA of the CDR3: TGTGCCACCAGTGATCCCGGCAATCAGCCCCAGCATTTT.

This clonotype was counted between two and nine times. The chain combines TRBV28 with TRBJ2-7; 11 bases align to TRBD2. Germline values: CDR1 MDHEN, CDR2 SYDVKM. The trim removed 10 bases at V and 0 bases at J, leaving 5 bases unmatched. CDR3 length: 14 residues. This CDR3 reads CATWGLADSYEQYF. CDR3 nucleotide sequence: TGTGCCACCTGGGGACTAGCGGACTCCTACGAGCAGTACTTC.

V usage is TRBV28 and J usage is TRBJ1-5; D is uncertain. The V end was cut by 8 bases, the J end by 0 bases, with 14 bases between. The CDR3 covers 15 residues. CDR1 and CDR2 from the germline V gene are MDHEN and SYDVKM. In nucleotides, the CDR3 is TGTGCCAGCGGATCTTACGGGGATAGCAATCAGCCCCAGCATTTT. Amino acids: CASGSYGDSNQPQHF.

This chain connects TRBV20-1 to TRBJ2-7; no definite D call. This CDR3 is 14 amino acids long. V dropped 3 bases and J dropped 2 bases, with 14 bases sitting between them. Germline V gene data show CDR1 as DFQATT and CDR2 as SNEGSKA (reference sequence). CDR3 nucleotide sequence: TGCAGTGCTAGGCCCGTGAGTCAGGCCTACGAGCAGTACTTC. Its protein product is CSARPVSQAYEQYF.

This clonotype has more than one count but fewer than ten. V is TRBV7-2 and J is TRBJ1-2; the D gene is possibly TRBD1 (5 bases). Germline CDR1 and CDR2: SGHTA and FQGNSA. Trimming pared 3 bases from V and 4 bases from J, leaving 12 bases between. The CDR3 extends over 14 amino acids. CDR3 DNA sequence: TGTGCCAGCAGCTTGGGACGGGAGGTCTATGGCTACACCTTC. Its translation is CASSLGREVYGYTF.

This chain links TRBV3-1 with TRBJ2-7; D gene ambiguous. The CDR3 has 11 amino acids. Germline V gives CDR1 LGHDT, CDR2 YNNKEL (reference sequence). V was trimmed by 1 base and J by 4 bases, leaving 2 bases between them. The CDR3 spells CASSQGYEQYF. The DNA for the CDR3 is TGTGCCAGCAGCCAAGGATACGAGCAGTACTTC.

The V and J genes are TRBV12-3 or TRBV12-4 and TRBJ1-1; D is undetermined. The CDR3 has 12 residues. V lost 6 bases and J 2 bases, leaving 7 bases between the germline ends. CDR3 amino acids: CASSLANTEAFF. The CDR3 DNA is TGTGCCAGCAGCCTCGCTAACACTGAAGCTTTCTTT.

This clonotype has at least ten counts. The rearrangement joins TRBV18 to TRBJ2-7, with 8 bases aligning to TRBD1. Trimming took 5 bases from V and 2 from J; bases not matched to a gene: 5. The germline V gene has CDR1 KGHSH and CDR2 LQKENI. The CDR3 contains 14 residues. The CDR3 bases are TGTGCCAGCTCAAAGACAGGGGCCACCTACGAGCAGTACTTC. This codes for CASSKTGATYEQYF.